A single sample gave rise to the 9 T cell receptor beta chains below, sequenced in a study of cytomegalovirus exposure and HLA in healthy donors. The PCR employed 60 Vbeta primers together with 13 Jbeta primers. TCRdb's copy holds only in-frame clones and misses some; the assay was immunoSEQ multiplex PCR. The data show roughly 150,000 clones, 84% seen once. Material: PBMCs. These TCRs come from a man aged 25-45 years in good health and CMV-seronegative.

The V and J genes are TRBV30 and TRBJ2-4; possible D gene TRBD2, 6 bases. Between the trimmed V and J ends, which lost 0 bases and 0 bases, there was a span of 12 bases. CDR1 is GTSNPN and CDR2 is SVGIG in the germline V gene (reference sequence). This CDR3 spans 16 amino acids. The CDR3: CAWSVAAGLAKNIQYF. The CDR3 coding sequence is TGTGCCTGGAGTGTAGCGGCGGGATTAGCCAAAAACATTCAGTACTTC. Based on the CDR3 plus reference TRBV30 and TRBJ2-4, the full variable domain is SQTIHQWPATLVQPVGSPLSLECTVEGTSNPNLYWYRQAAGRGLQLLFYSVGIGQISSEVPQNLSASRPQDRQFILSSKKLLLSDSGFYLCAWSVAAGLAKNIQYFGAGTRLSVL.

This clone was seen a handful of times. Here the CDR3 reads CASIASMGGTEAFF. For the CDR3, the DNA is TGCGCCAGCATCGCTTCGATGGGAGGCACTGAAGCTTTCTTT. The V and J genes are TRBV4-1 and TRBJ1-1; D is unresolved. Germline V lookup: CDR1 MGHRA, CDR2 YSYEKL. The CDR3 contains 14 residues. V gave up 7 bases and J gave up 4 bases, with 16 bases separating them.

V gene TRBV5-1 combines with J gene TRBJ2-7, with a weak D call TRBD1 (6 bases). The CDR3 runs 16 residues. Germline values: CDR1 SGHRS, CDR2 YFSETQ. V was pared by 4 bases and J by 1 base, with 18 bases between. CDR3 region: CASSPNPPGASYEQYF. DNA of the CDR3: TGCGCCAGCAGCCCAAACCCCCCAGGGGCATCCTACGAGCAGTACTTC.

The V call is TRBV30, the J call TRBJ2-5; 11 nucleotides match TRBD2. Germline values: CDR1 GTSNPN, CDR2 SVGIG (reference sequence). The CDR3 totals 14 residues. The ends lost 7 bases at V and 5 bases at J; junction bases unmatched: 9. CDR3 in DNA: TGTGCCTTCGGGACTAGCGGCTCTTGGGAGACCCAGTACTTC. As protein: CAFGTSGSWETQYF.

The V gene is TRBV23-1, the J gene TRBJ2-5, with 10 nucleotides matching TRBD2. TRBV23-1 is assigned to the ORF class and has an uncertain function. The CDR3 has 15 amino acids. V lost 2 bases to trimming and J lost 4 bases; unmatched junction nucleotides: 4. The CDR3 here is CASSQAAGGIETQYF. CDR3 DNA: TGCGCCAGCAGTCAAGCAGCGGGGGGGATAGAGACCCAGTACTTC.

A word on this clone: Distinct nucleotide sequences in the sample also encode this CDR3. The V call is TRBV2, the J call TRBJ1-1; weak D call: TRBD1 (5 bases). CDR3 length: 13 amino acids. Trimming took off 2 bases at V and 1 base at J, with 5 bases between the two ends. Germline CDR1 reads SNHLY; CDR2 reads FYNNEI. CDR3 region: CASSEQGNTEAFF. CDR3 nucleotide sequence: TGTGCCAGCAGTGAACAGGGGAACACTGAAGCTTTCTTT.

Only one count was recorded for this clone. The chain is built from TRBV5-1 and TRBJ2-1, with 11 bases matching TRBD2. V was clipped by 0 bases and J by 0 bases; unmatched bases: 8. Germline loops: CDR1 SGHRS, CDR2 YFSETQ. CDR3 length equals 19 residues. CDR3 loop: CASSLARGLAVSSYNEQFF. CDR3 DNA sequence: TGCGCCAGCAGCTTGGCCAGGGGACTAGCGGTGAGCTCCTACAATGAGCAGTTCTTC.

This clone showed up just once. This chain links TRBV2 with TRBJ2-7, with TRBD1 matching 8 bases. The V gene end was trimmed by 8 bases and the J gene end by 4 bases; junction bases not matched to a gene: 7. CDR3 length: 13 amino acids. Germline CDR1 SNHLY, CDR2 FYNNEI. The CDR3 bases are TGTGCCAGCGGACAGGGAAAAGGGTACGAGCAGTACTTC. Its translation: CASGQGKGYEQYF.

V usage is TRBV7-9 and J usage is TRBJ2-1; TRBD1 agrees at 7 bases. V lost 1 base, J lost 9 bases, and 3 bases stayed unmatched. The germline gives CDR1 SEHNR, CDR2 FQNEAQ (reference sequence). CDR3 length equals 13 residues. DNA for the CDR3: TGTGCCAGCAGCTTAGGACAGGGATCTGAGCAGTTCTTC. Protein sequence: CASSLGQGSEQFF.